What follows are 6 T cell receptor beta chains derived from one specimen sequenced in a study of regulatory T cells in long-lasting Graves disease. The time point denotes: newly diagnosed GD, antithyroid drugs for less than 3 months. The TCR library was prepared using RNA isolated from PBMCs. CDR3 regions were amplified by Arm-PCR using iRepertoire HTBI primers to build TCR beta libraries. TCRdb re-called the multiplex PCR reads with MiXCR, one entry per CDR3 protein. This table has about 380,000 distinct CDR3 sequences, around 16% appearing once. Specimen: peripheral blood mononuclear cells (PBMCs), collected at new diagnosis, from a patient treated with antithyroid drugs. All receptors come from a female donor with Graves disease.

For the CDR3, the DNA is TGTGCCAGCAGCTCATCGGGGGGGGGGGTGCACAATCAGCCCCAGCATTTT. It codes for CASSSSGGGVHNQPQHF. V and J are TRBV11-1 and TRBJ1-5; a possible D gene is TRBD1 (5 bases). The V end was cut by 4 bases, the J end by 3 bases, with 19 bases between. This CDR3 region has 17 residues. Germline CDR1 is SGHAT and CDR2 is FQDESV (reference sequence). Filled out from reference TRBV11-1 and TRBJ1-5, the complete variable domain reads EAEVAQSPRYKITEKSQAVAFWCDPISGHATLYWYRQILGQGPELLVQFQDESVVDDSQLPKDRFSAERLKGVDSTLKIQPAELGDSAMYLCASSSSGGGVHNQPQHFGDGTRLSIL.

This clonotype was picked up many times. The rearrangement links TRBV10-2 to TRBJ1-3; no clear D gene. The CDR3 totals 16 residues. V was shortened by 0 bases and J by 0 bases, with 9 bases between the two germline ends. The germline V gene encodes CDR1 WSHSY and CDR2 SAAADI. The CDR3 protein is CASSESFIFSGNTIYF. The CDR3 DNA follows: TGCGCCAGCAGTGAGTCGTTCATTTTCTCTGGAAACACCATATATTTT.

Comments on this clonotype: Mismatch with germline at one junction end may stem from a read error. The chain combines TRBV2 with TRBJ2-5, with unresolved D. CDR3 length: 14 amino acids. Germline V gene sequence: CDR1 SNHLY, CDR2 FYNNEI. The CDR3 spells CSSSGPSGQETQYF. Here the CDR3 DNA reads TGTTCCAGCAGTGGACCCTCGGGTCAAGAGACCCAGTACTTC.

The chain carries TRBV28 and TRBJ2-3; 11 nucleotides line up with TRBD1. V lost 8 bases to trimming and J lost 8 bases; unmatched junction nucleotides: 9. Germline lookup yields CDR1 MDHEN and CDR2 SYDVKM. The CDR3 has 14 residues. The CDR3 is CASYSAGTGGTQYF. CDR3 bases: TGTGCCAGCTATTCCGCCGGGACAGGGGGTACGCAGTATTTT.

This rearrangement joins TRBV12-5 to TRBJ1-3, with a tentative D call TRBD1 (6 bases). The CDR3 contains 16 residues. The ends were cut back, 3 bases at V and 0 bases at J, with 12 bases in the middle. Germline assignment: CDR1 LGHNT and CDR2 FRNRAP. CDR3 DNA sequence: TGTGCTAGTGGTTTACAGGGAGTACTCTCTGGAAACACCATATATTTT. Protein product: CASGLQGVLSGNTIYF.

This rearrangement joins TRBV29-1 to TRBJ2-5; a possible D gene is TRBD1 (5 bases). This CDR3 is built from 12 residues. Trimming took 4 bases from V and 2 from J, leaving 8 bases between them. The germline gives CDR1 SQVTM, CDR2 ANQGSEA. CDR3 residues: CSVGGQQETQYF. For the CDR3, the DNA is TGCAGCGTTGGGGGCCAGCAAGAGACCCAGTACTTC.